A single sample is the source of the 7 T cell receptor beta chains below, sequenced in a study of T cells in Graves' hyperthyroidism and ophthalmopathy (dated by TCRdb to about 2019). Library preparation employed multiplex PCR. These reads were obtained on an Illumina HiSeq 2000. Amplification of TCR beta CDR3 regions was carried out from RNA transcripts. The first round of RT-PCR for the TCR CDR3 was performed with the HTBI primer set and the Qiagen OneStep RT-PCR kit. TCRdb reran the public reads through fastp at Q25 and MiXCR, keeping productive beta chains. Every distinct CDR3 protein forms one entry, paired with its most common genes and DNA. This sample has some 460,000 distinct CDR3 sequences in its table, and around 14% of those were observed once. The top ten clones comprise approximately 8% of the sample. Material for sequencing was blood. These receptors were obtained from a woman younger than 35 with Graves' hyperthyroidism.

This clonotype was found many times. The genes are TRBV7-6 and TRBJ1-4, with 8 bases identical to TRBD1. CDR1 is SGHVS, CDR2 FNYEAQ, per germline. V dropped 7 bases and J dropped 3; count of bases not matched to a gene: 4. The CDR3 runs 14 residues. CDR3 coding DNA: TGTGCCAGCAAGCAGGGGGCGGCTAATGAAAAACTGTTTTTT. Its translation: CASKQGAANEKLFF. The full variable domain, with the rest looked up from reference TRBV7-6 and TRBJ1-4, is GAGVSQSPRYKVTKRGQDVALRCDPISGHVSLYWYRQALGQGPEFLTYFNYEAQQDKSGLPNDRFSAERPEGSISTLTIQRTEQRDSAMYRCASKQGAANEKLFFGSGTQLSVL.

This clonotype appeared many times. V is TRBV19 and J is TRBJ1-5; TRBD1 matches at 7 bases. Germline V gene data show CDR1 as LNHDA and CDR2 as SQIVND (reference sequence). J was trimmed by 5 bases and V by 6 bases; bases with no gene match: 7. The CDR3 has 14 amino acids. CDR3 DNA sequence: TGTGCCAGTAGCGTTACAGGGGCCGATCAGCCCCAGCATTTT. Residues: CASSVTGADQPQHF.

This clonotype was seen at least ten times. The DNA for the CDR3 is TGTGCCTGGTCTAGACAGGGGGAGGACGAGCAGTACTTC. Encoded protein: CAWSRQGEDEQYF. V gene TRBV30 combines with J gene TRBJ2-7, with 9 positions matching TRBD1. With V trimmed by 5 bases and J by 5 bases, 7 bases remained unmatched. The germline gives CDR1 GTSNPN, CDR2 SVGIG (reference sequence). The CDR3 contains 13 residues.

The chain joins TRBV11-3 to TRBJ2-1; TRBD1 agrees at 8 bases. V trimming: 7 bases; J trimming: 4 bases; junction bases outside the gene matches: 6. This CDR3 has 14 residues. Germline V gene sequence: CDR1 SGHNT, CDR2 YENEEA. The CDR3 spells CASIIDRGYNEQFF. In DNA, the CDR3 is TGTGCCAGCATCATCGACAGGGGTTACAATGAGCAGTTCTTC.

There are many counts of this clonotype. This rearrangement joins TRBV7-3 to TRBJ2-1, with 11 bases aligning to TRBD2. V gave up 5 bases and J gave up 4 bases; unmatched junction bases: 4. CDR1 is SGHTA and CDR2 is FQGTGA in the germline V gene. The CDR3 length is 15 residues. The CDR3 DNA follows: TGTGCCAGCAGCCCTCGACTAGCGGGGTACAATGAGCAGTTCTTC. It codes for CASSPRLAGYNEQFF.

This clonotype was observed at least ten times. The genes are TRBV7-6 and TRBJ2-5, with D possibly TRBD2 on 5 matching bases. From germline, CDR1 is SGHVS and CDR2 FNYEAQ. Trimming cost V 5 bases and J 1 base, with 14 bases left between them. The CDR3 has 15 residues. DNA of the CDR3: TGTGCCAGCAGCCAAACCCAAGGAGGCCAAGAGACCCAGTACTTC. This translates into CASSQTQGGQETQYF.

The chain joins TRBV25-1 to TRBJ2-5; 14 nucleotides line up with TRBD2. V was pared by 4 bases and J by 5 bases, with 9 bases of the junction left unmatched. Per the germline V gene, CDR1 is MGHDK and CDR2 is SYGVNS. CDR3 length: 17 residues. The CDR3 DNA follows: TGTGCCAGCAGTGGTCGACTAGCGGGAGGGCCATCGGAGACCCAGTACTTC. This encodes CASSGRLAGGPSETQYF.